These 28 T cell receptor beta chains were sequenced from one sample in a study of T cells in Graves' hyperthyroidism and ophthalmopathy. Template material for amplifying TCR beta CDR3 regions consisted of RNA transcripts. First-round RT-PCR of the TCR CDR3 relied on the HTBI primer set. Each CDR3 protein is one row after TCRdb ran MiXCR on the multiplex PCR reads. Here the sample spans about 200,000 distinct CDR3 sequences, about 17% being singletons. The material sequenced was blood. The receptors originated from a woman in her fifties or sixties with Graves' hyperthyroidism.

In its sample, this clonotype was seen many times. The V gene is TRBV5-1, the J gene TRBJ2-3, with 13 nucleotides matching TRBD2. Trimming at V came to 7 bases and at J to 4 bases, leaving 12 bases not matched to a gene. The CDR3 is 17 residues long. CDR1 is SGHRS and CDR2 is YFSETQ in the germline V gene. The CDR3 reads CASGLETSGRWADTQYF. CDR3 nucleotides: TGCGCCAGCGGCCTTGAGACTAGCGGGAGGTGGGCAGATACGCAGTATTTT.

This clonotype was seen many times. The chain joins TRBV10-1 to TRBJ1-1; 7 nucleotides line up with TRBD1. The J segment lost 1 base and the V segment lost 3 bases, leaving 5 bases of the junction unmatched. The germline V gene has CDR1 WNHNN and CDR2 SYGVQD (reference sequence). There are 15 residues in the CDR3. The chain's CDR3 is CASSDKGQPNTEAFF. CDR3 DNA: TGCGCCAGCAGTGACAAGGGACAGCCGAACACTGAAGCTTTCTTT.

CDR3 DNA sequence: TGTGCCTGGAGGCAGTCAGATACGCAGTATTTT. Translated: CAWRQSDTQYF. The chain combines TRBV30 with TRBJ2-3; D remains ambiguous. Trimming left V 3 bases short and J 4 bases short, with 5 bases between. The germline V gene encodes CDR1 GTSNPN and CDR2 SVGIG (reference sequence). CDR3 size: 11 residues.

In its sample, this clonotype was seen a few times. The chain links TRBV29-1 to TRBJ1-3; D is unresolved. This CDR3 is built from 14 residues. The germline CDR1 and CDR2 sequences are SQVTM and ANQGSEA. V was shortened by 2 bases and J by 2 bases, with 10 bases between the two germline ends. The CDR3 sequence is CSVERNRAGNTIYF. As DNA, the CDR3 is TGCAGCGTTGAAAGGAATAGGGCTGGAAACACCATATATTTT.

In this sample, this clonotype turned up many times. The chain has TRBV28 and TRBJ2-5; no definite D call. The V and J ends lost 6 bases and 4 bases respectively, with 6 bases between them. The CDR3 totals 11 residues. The germline V gene encodes CDR1 MDHEN and CDR2 SYDVKM. The CDR3 sequence: CASSRSETQYF. The CDR3 DNA reads TGTGCCAGCAGCCGATCAGAGACCCAGTACTTC. Full variable domain (missing parts from reference TRBV28 and TRBJ2-5): DVKVTQSSRYLVKRTGEKVFLECVQDMDHENMFWYRQDPGLGLRLIYFSYDVKMKEKGDIPEGYSVSREKKERFSLILESASTNQTSMYLCASSRSETQYFGPGTRLLVL.

This clonotype has ten or more counts. J is TRBJ1-1 and V is TRBV28; no firm D call. The CDR3 has 13 residues. V was cut by 3 bases and J by 7 bases, with 12 bases left in between. CDR1 and CDR2 (germline): MDHEN, SYDVKM. CDR3 sequence reads: CASSLGVVGEAFF. CDR3 nucleotides: TGTGCCAGCAGTTTGGGTGTAGTGGGTGAAGCTTTCTTT. The full variable domain, rest sourced from reference TRBV28 and TRBJ1-1, is DVKVTQSSRYLVKRTGEKVFLECVQDMDHENMFWYRQDPGLGLRLIYFSYDVKMKEKGDIPEGYSVSREKKERFSLILESASTNQTSMYLCASSLGVVGEAFFGQGTRLTVV.

The chain uses TRBV15 and TRBJ2-7, with D possibly being TRBD1 (6 bases). The length of the CDR3 is 15 residues. In germline, CDR1 is LNHNV, CDR2 YYDKDF (reference sequence). V lost 4 bases, J lost 3 bases, and 16 bases lay in between. CDR3 amino acids: CATSKGRDKDYEQYF. The CDR3 nucleotides read TGTGCCACCAGCAAGGGTCGGGACAAAGACTACGAGCAGTACTTC.

This clonotype was seen at least ten times. This chain joins TRBV25-1 and TRBJ2-7, with 8 nucleotides matching TRBD2. This CDR3 is 20 amino acids long. Germline CDR1 is MGHDK and CDR2 is SYGVNS. After removal of 5 bases from V and 3 bases from J, the junction contained 24 bases not matched to a gene. The CDR3 bases are TGTGCCAGCAGTCCCCCCCCGGTGCCTCCTCAAAGCGGGGGTCACTACGAGCAGTACTTC. As protein: CASSPPPVPPQSGGHYEQYF.

The table lists this clonotype with many counts. The V and J genes are TRBV12-3 or TRBV12-4 and TRBJ2-3; no reliable D call. The CDR3 totals 15 residues. V shed 4 bases and J shed 1 base, with 12 bases lying between them. The CDR3 DNA follows: TGTGCCAGCAGTTACGAGGTGACCGGCACAGATACGCAGTATTTT. Amino acids: CASSYEVTGTDTQYF.

V and J are TRBV20-1 and TRBJ2-2; possible D gene TRBD2, 6 bases. Trimming stripped 3 bases from V and 5 bases from J, with 10 bases between. The CDR3 spans 13 residues. The V gene's germline CDR1 is DFQATT and CDR2 SNEGSKA (reference sequence). In DNA form, the CDR3 reads TGCAGTGCTAGGCTAGCGAGAACCGGGGAGCTGTTTTTT. This sequence encodes CSARLARTGELFF.

This clonotype has ten or more counts. The rearrangement uses TRBV7-3 and TRBJ2-2, with D unclear. Trimming shortened V by 2 bases and J by 4 bases, and 11 bases separated the two germline ends. Germline assignment: CDR1 SGHTA and CDR2 FQGTGA. The CDR3 totals 15 residues. The CDR3 is CASSLDGRRTGELFF. CDR3 DNA sequence: TGTGCCAGCAGCTTAGATGGACGCCGCACCGGGGAGCTGTTTTTT.

The rearrangement joins TRBV5-1 to TRBJ2-7; no clear D gene. Germline V gene lookup returns CDR1 SGHRS and CDR2 YFSETQ. This CDR3 region has 14 residues. Trimming removed 2 bases from V and 0 bases from J, with 9 bases in between. The CDR3 DNA reads as TGCGCCAGCAGCTTCACACCCTACTCCTACGAGCAGTACTTC. Its protein is CASSFTPYSYEQYF.

Many counts were recorded for this clonotype. The rearrangement uses TRBV27 and TRBJ2-1; TRBD2 matches 12 bases. The CDR3 covers 16 residues. V lost 2 bases and J lost 8; bases outside the gene matches: 7. Per germline, CDR1 MNHEY and CDR2 SMNVEV (reference sequence). As DNA, the CDR3 is TGTGCCAGCAGTTTAGCCGGGCTAGCGGGAGGGGATGAGCAGTTCTTC. Its translation: CASSLAGLAGGDEQFF.

In its sample, this clonotype was seen many times. The CDR3 sequence: CASSSVQNNEQFF. Written as DNA, the CDR3 is TGTGCCAGCTCATCCGTGCAGAACAATGAGCAGTTCTTC. The rearrangement links TRBV18 to TRBJ2-1; no clear D gene. V lost 5 bases and J lost 5, with 10 bases in between. CDR1 KGHSH and CDR2 LQKENI come from the germline V gene. This CDR3 region has 13 residues.

This clonotype was counted many times. This sequence joins TRBV11-2 and TRBJ1-2; maybe TRBD1 (5 bases). Trimming cost V 4 bases and J 4 bases, with 7 bases left between them. CDR1 and CDR2 (germline): SGHAT, FQNNGV. CDR3 size: 12 residues. CDR3 sequence reads: CASSSGGYGYTF. The CDR3 coding sequence is TGTGCCAGCAGCTCCGGGGGCTATGGCTACACCTTC.

The chain joins TRBV9 to TRBJ2-2; D uncertain. Germline V CDR1 and CDR2: SGDLS, YYNGEE. Trimming stripped 0 bases from V and 8 bases from J, with 8 bases between. The CDR3 has 13 residues. For the CDR3, the DNA is TGTGCCAGCAGCGTAGCGATTTCAGGGGAGCTGTTTTTT. It is translated as CASSVAISGELFF.

The table lists this clonotype with many counts. V usage is TRBV7-3 and J usage is TRBJ2-5; 8 bases are shared with TRBD1. Germline-derived CDR1 and CDR2 are SGHTA and FQGTGA. The CDR3 runs to 16 residues. V was clipped by 1 base and J by 5 bases; unmatched bases: 9. CDR3 loop: CASSLKGRQGWETQYF. The CDR3 coding sequence is TGTGCCAGCAGCTTAAAAGGGAGACAGGGGTGGGAGACCCAGTACTTC.

The DNA for the CDR3 is TGTGCCAGCAGCGTCTCTGGAGTATACACTGAAGCTTTCTTT. Translation gives CASSVSGVYTEAFF. The chain carries TRBV9 and TRBJ1-1, with D uncertain. The germline V and J ends were trimmed by 2 bases and 3 bases, with 11 bases remaining between them. The length of the CDR3 is 14 residues. Germline V gene lookup returns CDR1 SGDLS and CDR2 YYNGEE.

The chain couples TRBV12-3 or TRBV12-4 to TRBJ2-1; TRBD2 aligns across 11 bases. The CDR3 has 15 residues. V was pared by 2 bases and J by 4 bases, with 1 base of the junction left unmatched. The CDR3 loop is CASSLTSGGYNEQFF. In DNA form, the CDR3 reads TGTGCCAGCAGTTTAACTAGCGGGGGTTACAATGAGCAGTTCTTC.

Many counts were recorded for this clonotype. V and J are TRBV7-8 and TRBJ2-3; D may be TRBD2 (6 bases). V gave up 6 bases and J gave up 0 bases, with 16 bases separating them. The V gene's germline CDR1 is SGHVS and CDR2 FQNEAQ. The CDR3 loop spans 16 amino acids. CDR3 loop: CASSPWVADSTDTQYF. The CDR3 bases are TGTGCCAGCAGTCCCTGGGTAGCGGATAGCACAGATACGCAGTATTTT.

This clonotype was seen ten or more times. CDR3 region: CASSPTSQSSYEQYF. The CDR3 DNA sequence: TGTGCCAGCAGTCCGACTAGCCAGAGCTCCTACGAGCAGTACTTC. The chain joins TRBV12-3 or TRBV12-4 to TRBJ2-7; the match to TRBD2 covers 7 bases. The length of the CDR3 is 15 residues. After removal of 5 bases from V and 0 bases from J, the junction contained 7 bases not matched to a gene.

This clonotype was recorded at least ten times. This sequence joins TRBV28 and TRBJ1-1, with TRBD1 as a possible D gene (5 bases). The length of the CDR3 is 14 residues. V was cut by 8 bases and J by 1 base, with 14 bases left in between. Germline V lookup: CDR1 MDHEN, CDR2 SYDVKM. The CDR3 bases are TGTGCCAGCTACAGGAGCCCCGCGAACACTGAAGCTTTCTTT. This codes for CASYRSPANTEAFF.

In its sample, this clonotype was seen many times. V usage is TRBV20-1 and J usage is TRBJ1-1; 7 nucleotides line up with TRBD1. Trimming took 2 bases from V and 10 from J; bases not matched to a gene: 7. Germline V gene data show CDR1 as DFQATT and CDR2 as SNEGSKA (reference sequence). CDR3 length: 12 residues. The CDR3 DNA follows: TGCAGTGCTAGATACGACAGGGATGGAGCTTTCTTT. Translation gives CSARYDRDGAFF.

This clonotype was found a few times. The genes are TRBV20-1 and TRBJ2-3; D is possibly TRBD1 (6 bases). This CDR3 has 13 amino acids. Germline CDR1 DFQATT, CDR2 SNEGSKA (reference sequence). Deletions cut 5 bases from V and 2 bases from J, with 11 bases between. For the CDR3, the DNA is TGCAGTGCTCCCGGGACAAACACAGATACGCAGTATTTT. It is translated as CSAPGTNTDTQYF.

This clonotype was detected a few times. This chain links TRBV18 with TRBJ1-4; no definite D call. The CDR3 is 15 amino acids. V lost 3 bases and J lost 3, with 11 bases in between. Germline V gives CDR1 KGHSH, CDR2 LQKENI. CDR3 in amino acids: CASSPDPWANEKLFF. The DNA for the CDR3 is TGTGCCAGCTCACCGGACCCATGGGCTAATGAAAAACTGTTTTTT. Full variable domain (outside the CDR3, taken from reference TRBV18 and TRBJ1-4): NAGVMQNPRHLVRRRGQEARLRCSPMKGHSHVYWYRQLPEEGLKFMVYLQKENIIDESGMPKERFSAEFPKEGPSILRIQQVVRGDSAAYFCASSPDPWANEKLFFGSGTQLSVL.

The V call is TRBV10-1, the J call TRBJ1-1; D is undetermined. The CDR3 is made up of 15 amino acids. The germline V gene encodes CDR1 WNHNN and CDR2 SYGVQD (reference sequence). Trimming pared 6 bases from V and 0 bases from J, leaving 14 bases between. CDR3 in amino acids: CASSAGPEMNTEAFF. The CDR3 DNA follows: TGCGCCAGCAGCGCCGGACCCGAGATGAACACTGAAGCTTTCTTT.

The rearrangement links TRBV5-1 to TRBJ1-4, with a tentative D call TRBD1 (6 bases). V was trimmed by 4 bases and J by 4 bases, leaving 11 bases between them. The CDR3 runs to 14 residues. The germline gives CDR1 SGHRS, CDR2 YFSETQ. CDR3 bases: TGCGCCAGCAGCATACAGGGCCTTAATGAAAAACTGTTTTTT. Amino acid sequence: CASSIQGLNEKLFF.

This clonotype was counted many times. The gene calls are TRBV11-3 and TRBJ1-1; perhaps TRBD1 as D (6 bases). V was trimmed by 1 base and J by 2 bases, leaving 8 bases between them. Germline loops: CDR1 SGHNT, CDR2 YENEEA. This CDR3 is 14 amino acids long. The CDR3 region has the DNA TGTGCCAGCAGCTTAGGACAGGAAAACACTGAAGCTTTCTTT. Translating it yields CASSLGQENTEAFF.